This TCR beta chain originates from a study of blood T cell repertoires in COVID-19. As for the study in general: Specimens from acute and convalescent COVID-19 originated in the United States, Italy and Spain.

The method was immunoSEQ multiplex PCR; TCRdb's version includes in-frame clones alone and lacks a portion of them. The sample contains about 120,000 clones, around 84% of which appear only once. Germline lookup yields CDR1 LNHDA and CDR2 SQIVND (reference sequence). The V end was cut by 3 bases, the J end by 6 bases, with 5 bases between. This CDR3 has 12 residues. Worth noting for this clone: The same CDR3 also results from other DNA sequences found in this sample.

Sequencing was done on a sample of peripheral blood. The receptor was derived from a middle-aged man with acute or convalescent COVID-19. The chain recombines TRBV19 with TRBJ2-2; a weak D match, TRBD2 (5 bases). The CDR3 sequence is CASSMRAGELFF. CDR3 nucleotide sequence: TGTGCCAGTAGTATGCGGGCCGGGGAGCTGTTTTTT.